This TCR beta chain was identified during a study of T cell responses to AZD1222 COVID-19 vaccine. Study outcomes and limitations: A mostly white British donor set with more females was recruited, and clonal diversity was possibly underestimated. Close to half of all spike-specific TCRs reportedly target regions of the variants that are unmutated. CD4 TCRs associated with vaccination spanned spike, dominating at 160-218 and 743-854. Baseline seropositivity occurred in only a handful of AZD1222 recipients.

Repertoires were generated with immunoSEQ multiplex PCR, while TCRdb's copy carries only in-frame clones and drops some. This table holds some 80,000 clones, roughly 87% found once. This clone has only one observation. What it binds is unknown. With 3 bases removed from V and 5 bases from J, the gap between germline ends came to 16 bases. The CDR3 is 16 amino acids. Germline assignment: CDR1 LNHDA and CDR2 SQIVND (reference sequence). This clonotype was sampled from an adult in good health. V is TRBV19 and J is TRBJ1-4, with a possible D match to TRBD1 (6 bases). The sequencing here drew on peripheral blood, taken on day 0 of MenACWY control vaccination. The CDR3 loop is CASSMKGGQTNEKLFF. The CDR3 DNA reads TGTGCCAGTAGTATGAAAGGGGGGCAGACCAATGAAAAACTGTTTTTT.